The 24 T cell receptor beta chains presented below share a single source sample, sequenced in a study of brain T cells in children with intractable seizures. Repertoires were generated with immunoSEQ multiplex PCR, while TCRdb's copy carries only in-frame clones and drops some. The sample comprises tens of thousands of clones, 94% of which are singletons, and 5% to 7% rests with the top ten. The source material was peripheral blood, sampled at surgery. These TCRs come from a boy between 10 and 17 years old with focal cortical dysplasia and intractable seizures.

This clone was seen only once. V usage is TRBV6-5 and J usage is TRBJ2-1; D is unresolved. Per germline, CDR1 MNHEY and CDR2 SVGAGI. The CDR3 is made up of 15 amino acids. V dropped 2 bases and J dropped 3 bases, with 11 bases sitting between them. The CDR3 is CASSYREISYNEQFF. The CDR3 DNA is TGTGCCAGCAGTTACAGGGAAATCAGCTACAATGAGCAGTTCTTC.

The table lists this clone with a count of one. The gene calls are TRBV7-2 and TRBJ1-1, with D hard to call. V lost 5 bases to trimming and J lost 6 bases, with 16 bases between them. Germline V gives CDR1 SGHTA, CDR2 FQGNSA. The CDR3 length is 14 residues. The CDR3 DNA reads as TGTGCCAGCAGCCGGAGACAAGGCACCCCTGAAGCTTTCTTT. This codes for CASSRRQGTPEAFF.

In the case of this clone: The junction departs from germline at one end; a sequencing error may be responsible. The rearrangement links TRBV15 to TRBJ2-5, with 7 bases identical to TRBD2. Looked up from germline, CDR1 is LNHNV and CDR2 is YYDKDF (reference sequence). CDR3 length: 15 residues. The CDR3 loop reads CATSRGGGFQETRYF. The CDR3 DNA reads as TGTGCCACCAGCAGAGGGGGGGGTTTCCAAGAGACCCGGTACTTC. The full variable domain, its missing parts supplied by reference TRBV15 and TRBJ2-5, is DAMVIQNPRYQVTQFGKPVTLSCSQTLNHNVMYWYQQKSSQAPKLLFHYYDKDFNNEADTPDNFQSRRPNTSFCFLDIRSPGLGDTAMYLCATSRGGGFQETRYFGPGTRLLVL.

This chain connects TRBV9 to TRBJ2-6; no clear D. V was shortened by 4 bases and J by 2 bases, with 16 bases between the two germline ends. The CDR3 is 17 residues long. Germline V gene data show CDR1 as SGDLS and CDR2 as YYNGEE. The CDR3 nucleotides read TGTGCCAGCAGCCCCGGGTCCTCCCAGACTGGGGCCAACGTCCTGACTTTC. Translated: CASSPGSSQTGANVLTF.

The V and J genes are TRBV4-1 and TRBJ2-3; TRBD2 matches 10 bases. The germline CDR1 and CDR2 sequences are MGHRA and YSYEKL. CDR3 length: 14 residues. V gave up 4 bases and J gave up 3 bases; unmatched junction bases: 1. The CDR3 region has the DNA TGCGCCAGCAGCCCGGGACTAGCGACAGATACGCAGTATTTT. This codes for CASSPGLATDTQYF.

This chain links TRBV18 with TRBJ2-3; D may be TRBD2 (6 bases). The CDR3 covers 15 residues. V was shortened by 5 bases and J by 0 bases, with 12 bases between the two germline ends. Germline loops: CDR1 KGHSH, CDR2 LQKENI. The CDR3 nucleotides read TGTGCCAGCTCATTAGCGGATCCTAGCACAGATACGCAGTATTTT. Protein product: CASSLADPSTDTQYF.

The gene calls are TRBV6-2 or TRBV6-3 and TRBJ1-1, with D possibly TRBD1 on 5 matching bases. V shed 3 bases and J shed 1 base, with 9 bases lying between them. Per the germline V gene, CDR1 is MNHEY and CDR2 is SVGEGT. The CDR3 sequence is 14 residues long. CDR3 nucleotide sequence: TGTGCCAGCAGTTATTCGGGGGGGAACACTGAAGCTTTCTTT. It encodes CASSYSGGNTEAFF.

This chain uses TRBV7-6 with TRBJ1-2; D may be TRBD1 (6 bases). Germline loops: CDR1 SGHVS, CDR2 FNYEAQ. V was trimmed by 2 bases and J by 4 bases, leaving 14 bases between them. CDR3 length: 15 residues. The CDR3 DNA sequence: TGTGCCAGCAGCTTATTGCGGGACACTTCCTATGGCTACACCTTC. Its protein is CASSLLRDTSYGYTF.

This chain links TRBV7-9 with TRBJ1-1, with TRBD1 identical over 8 bases. The length of the CDR3 is 12 residues. The germline CDR1 and CDR2 sequences are SEHNR and FQNEAQ (reference sequence). The trim removed 5 bases at V and 5 bases at J, leaving 1 base unmatched. The CDR3 is CASSRTGTEAFF. The CDR3 DNA is TGTGCCAGCAGCCGGACAGGGACTGAAGCTTTCTTT.

The chain combines TRBV2 with TRBJ2-7, with TRBD2 as a possible D gene (5 bases). The CDR3 is made up of 14 amino acids. Looked up from germline, CDR1 is SNHLY and CDR2 is FYNNEI. Trimming pared 1 base from V and 9 bases from J, leaving 16 bases between. The CDR3 DNA reads as TGTGCCAGCAGTGAAGATTTCCTAGCTACGGGGCAGTACGTC. This codes for CASSEDFLATGQYV.

The V and J genes are TRBV13 and TRBJ1-3, with no clear D. This CDR3 contains 15 residues. CDR1 and CDR2 (germline): PRHDT, FYEKMQ (reference sequence). V dropped 1 base and J dropped 2 bases, with 9 bases sitting between them. Here the CDR3 DNA reads TGTGCCAGCAGCTTAGACAGTGATGCTGGAAACACCATATATTTT. Its protein product is CASSLDSDAGNTIYF. Complete variable domain (other parts from reference TRBV13 and TRBJ1-3): AAGVIQSPRHLIKEKRETATLKCYPIPRHDTVYWYQQGPGQDPQFLISFYEKMQSDKGSIPDRFSAQQFSDYHSELNMSSLELGDSALYFCASSLDSDAGNTIYFGEGSWLTVV.

V usage is TRBV6-5 and J usage is TRBJ2-3; weak D call: TRBD2 (6 bases). V was shortened by 6 bases and J by 14 bases, with 18 bases between the two germline ends. This CDR3 is built from 12 residues. Germline CDR1 reads MNHEY; CDR2 reads SVGAGI. DNA of the CDR3: TGTGCCAGCAGCCGAACCGGGACTCCGTGGTATTTT. Its protein is CASSRTGTPWYF.

V usage is TRBV7-9 and J usage is TRBJ1-3; D not certain. CDR3 length: 14 amino acids. CDR1 is SEHNR, CDR2 FQNEAQ, per germline (reference sequence). With 5 bases removed from V and 1 base from J, the gap between germline ends came to 9 bases. The CDR3 here is CASSRYGSGNTIYF. The CDR3, as DNA: TGTGCCAGCAGCCGTTACGGTTCTGGAAACACCATATATTTT. Full variable domain (remainder filled in from reference TRBV7-9 and TRBJ1-3): DTGVSQNPRHKITKRGQNVTFRCDPISEHNRLYWYRQTLGQGPEFLTYFQNEAQLEKSRLLSDRFSAERPKGSFSTLEIQRTEQGDSAMYLCASSRYGSGNTIYFGEGSWLTVV.

This clone was seen once. The chain recombines TRBV7-9 with TRBJ1-1, with D possibly matching TRBD1 (6 bases). The CDR3 sequence is 10 residues long. Germline values: CDR1 SEHNR, CDR2 FQNEAQ (reference sequence). Trimming removed 8 bases from V and 6 bases from J, with 7 bases in between. The CDR3 loop is CASGGAEAFF. CDR3 nucleotides: TGTGCCAGCGGGGGCGCTGAAGCTTTCTTT.

This clone came up once. The gene calls are TRBV9 and TRBJ1-1, with 8 positions matching TRBD1. The CDR3 runs to 16 residues. Germline trimming cut 3 bases from V and 5 bases from J; bases unmatched to any gene: 12. Germline CDR1 reads SGDLS; CDR2 reads YYNGEE. This CDR3 reads CASSAHRDRGNTEAFF. The CDR3 coding sequence is TGTGCCAGCAGCGCCCATAGAGACAGGGGAAATACTGAAGCTTTCTTT.

This chain joins TRBV27 and TRBJ2-5; D uncertain. Per germline, CDR1 MNHEY and CDR2 SMNVEV (reference sequence). The CDR3 totals 16 residues. V dropped 5 bases and J dropped 6 bases, with 22 bases sitting between them. The CDR3 protein is CASSSQPLALGKTQYF. The CDR3 nucleotides are TGTGCCAGCAGTAGTCAGCCACTCGCCCTGGGAAAGACCCAGTACTTC.

Only one count was recorded for this clone. CDR3 loop: CASSQDPVDSGNTIYF. The CDR3 bases are TGCGCCAGCAGCCAAGATCCGGTCGACTCTGGAAACACCATATATTTT. The gene calls are TRBV4-1 and TRBJ1-3; unclear D gene. V shed 0 bases and J shed 0 bases, with 9 bases lying between them. CDR1 is MGHRA and CDR2 is YSYEKL in the germline V gene. The CDR3 length is 16 residues.

This clone was seen once. V gene TRBV9 combines with J gene TRBJ1-5; D unclear. Trimming pared 2 bases from V and 5 bases from J, leaving 14 bases between. CDR3 length equals 15 residues. Germline CDR1 reads SGDLS; CDR2 reads YYNGEE. CDR3 coding DNA: TGTGCCAGCAGCGTGGGTCGTCGGTCCTATCAGCCCCAGCATTTT. It translates to CASSVGRRSYQPQHF.

J is TRBJ2-3 and V is TRBV6-4, with TRBD1 matching 9 bases. CDR1 and CDR2 from the germline V gene are MRHNA and SNTAGT. The V segment lost 3 bases and the J segment 4 bases; nucleotides outside the gene matches: 2. The CDR3 is 14 amino acids. The CDR3 coding sequence is TGTGCCAGCAGTGAACAGGGGGCACCAGATACGCAGTATTTT. This encodes CASSEQGAPDTQYF.

V and J are TRBV10-2 and TRBJ1-1; TRBD1 matches at 7 bases. Germline V lookup: CDR1 WSHSY, CDR2 SAAADI. Losses at the gene ends were 5 bases for V and 4 bases for J; bases not matched to a gene: 1. The CDR3 is 12 residues long. The CDR3 nucleotides read TGCGCCAGCAGTTCAGGGGGCACTGAAGCTTTCTTT. Its protein is CASSSGGTEAFF.

The chain has TRBV18 and TRBJ2-2, with D perhaps matching TRBD1 (6 bases). V dropped 3 bases and J dropped 1 base, with 15 bases sitting between them. CDR3 length: 17 residues. Germline CDR1 is KGHSH and CDR2 is LQKENI. CDR3 in DNA: TGTGCCAGCTCACCTTTTCCTACGGGACAGAACACCGGGGAGCTGTTTTTT. Translation: CASSPFPTGQNTGELFF.

This chain uses TRBV28 with TRBJ2-5, with 14 bases lining up with TRBD2. This CDR3 contains 20 residues. In germline, CDR1 is MDHEN, CDR2 SYDVKM. V shed 3 bases, J shed 4 bases, and the junction held 16 bases outside the gene matches. Here the CDR3 reads CASSFERGTSGSGRGETQYF. CDR3 nucleotides: TGTGCCAGCAGTTTTGAGAGGGGGACTAGCGGGAGTGGACGGGGAGAGACCCAGTACTTC.

The chain uses TRBV7-9 and TRBJ1-1, with a tentative D call TRBD1 (5 bases). CDR3 size: 13 residues. Deletions cut 5 bases from V and 0 bases from J, with 7 bases between. Germline V gene lookup returns CDR1 SEHNR and CDR2 FQNEAQ (reference sequence). The CDR3 sequence is CASSQGVNTEAFF. The DNA for the CDR3 is TGTGCCAGCAGCCAAGGGGTGAACACTGAAGCTTTCTTT.

Here the CDR3 DNA reads TGTGCCAGCAGTTCCCTAGTGGGTCGGGGAAGCGAGCAGTACGTC. This gives the protein CASSSLVGRGSEQYV. J is TRBJ2-7 and V is TRBV6-2 or TRBV6-3, with D possibly matching TRBD2 (5 bases). V lost 4 bases and J 6 bases, leaving 19 bases between the germline ends. Per the germline V gene, CDR1 is MNHEY and CDR2 is SVGEGT. CDR3 length: 15 residues.